This entry lists 20 T cell receptor beta chains sequenced from one sample in a study of STAT5B mutations in CD4+ large granular lymphocyte leukemia. Generated by immunoSEQ multiplex PCR, the TCRdb table keeps only in-frame clones and is missing some. In the table there are under 35,000 clones, roughly 77% of which are singletons. Sequences were obtained from CD4+ T cells from blood buffy coats. The receptors originated from a human donor in good health.

The chain combines TRBV10-2 with TRBJ1-2; TRBD1 is a possible D gene (5 bases). The CDR3 is made up of 12 amino acids. CDR1 and CDR2 (germline): WSHSY, SAAADI. The V end was cut by 4 bases, the J end by 2 bases, with 5 bases between. The CDR3 spells CASSGQNYGYTF. As DNA, the CDR3 is TGCGCCAGCAGTGGACAGAACTATGGCTACACCTTC.

CDR3 in amino acids: CSARYTEAFF. The CDR3, as DNA: TGCAGTGCTAGATACACTGAAGCTTTCTTT. The V gene is TRBV20-1, the J gene TRBJ1-1; D is undetermined. In germline, CDR1 is DFQATT, CDR2 SNEGSKA (reference sequence). This CDR3 comprises 10 residues. The V end was cut by 2 bases, the J end by 3 bases, with 1 base between.

This chain joins TRBV29-1 and TRBJ1-1; D remains ambiguous. The CDR3 runs to 11 residues. The germline V and J ends were trimmed by 6 bases and 0 bases, with 5 bases remaining between them. Germline V gives CDR1 SQVTM, CDR2 ANQGSEA. Here the CDR3 DNA reads TGCAGCGTCTCATTGAACACTGAAGCTTTCTTT. Protein sequence: CSVSLNTEAFF.

J is TRBJ1-2 and V is TRBV19; 10 positions match TRBD1. Germline lookup yields CDR1 LNHDA and CDR2 SQIVND (reference sequence). The CDR3 is 14 residues long. Trimming removed 4 bases from V and 7 bases from J; junction bases left unmatched: 6. Here the CDR3 reads CASSRQGAESGYTF. The CDR3 DNA reads as TGTGCCAGTAGTAGACAGGGGGCGGAGAGTGGCTACACCTTC.

This clone occurred a few times. The chain has TRBV9 and TRBJ2-5; TRBD2 matches 9 bases. Germline V lookup: CDR1 SGDLS, CDR2 YYNGEE. Trimming removed 0 bases from V and 5 bases from J; junction bases left unmatched: 11. This CDR3 region has 17 residues. DNA of the CDR3: TGTGCCAGCAGCGTAGCTAGCAATAGCGGGGGAAGTGAGACCCAGTACTTC. Residues: CASSVASNSGGSETQYF.

The rearrangement joins TRBV6-6 to TRBJ1-1, with a possible D match to TRBD1 (6 bases). Germline V gene data show CDR1 as MNHNY and CDR2 as SVGAGI (reference sequence). CDR3 size: 14 residues. V shed 5 bases and J shed 0 bases, with 10 bases lying between them. The CDR3 coding sequence is TGTGCCAGCAGTGGGGGGGCCATGAACACTGAAGCTTTCTTT. Translation gives CASSGGAMNTEAFF.

This clone was seen a handful of times. The chain carries TRBV19 and TRBJ1-5, with D possibly being TRBD1 (5 bases). The germline gives CDR1 LNHDA, CDR2 SQIVND (reference sequence). The germline V and J ends were trimmed by 8 bases and 3 bases, with 14 bases remaining between them. This CDR3 has 14 residues. For the CDR3, the DNA is TGTGCCAGTGGCTTGATACAGGTCAATCAGCCCCAGCATTTT. Translated, it gives CASGLIQVNQPQHF. Supplemented by reference TRBV19 and TRBJ1-5, the full variable domain reads DGGITQSPKYLFRKEGQNVTLSCEQNLNHDAMYWYRQDPGQGLRLIYYSQIVNDFQKGDIAEGYSVSREKKESFPLTVTSAQKNPTAFYLCASGLIQVNQPQHFGDGTRLSIL.

This clone was recorded a few times. This sequence joins TRBV14 and TRBJ1-1, with 9 nucleotides matching TRBD1. The J segment lost 4 bases and the V segment lost 7 bases, leaving 7 bases of the junction unmatched. Germline V gene lookup returns CDR1 SGHDN and CDR2 FVKESK. This CDR3 comprises 14 residues. The CDR3 DNA follows: TGTGCCAGCACCCGGGACAGGGTCGCCACTGAAGCTTTCTTT. As protein: CASTRDRVATEAFF.

This clone appeared once. The chain has TRBV6-6 and TRBJ2-5; TRBD2 agrees at 12 bases. Germline lookup yields CDR1 MNHNY and CDR2 SVGAGI (reference sequence). Trimming removed 5 bases from V and 1 base from J; junction bases left unmatched: 2. CDR3 length: 15 amino acids. This CDR3 reads CASSQTSGGQETQYF. DNA for the CDR3: TGTGCCAGCAGTCAGACTAGCGGGGGCCAAGAGACCCAGTACTTC.

The gene calls are TRBV2 and TRBJ1-3; D perhaps matches TRBD1 (5 bases). Germline V gene sequence: CDR1 SNHLY, CDR2 FYNNEI. This CDR3 is built from 14 residues. The V gene lost 8 bases and the J gene lost 2 bases, with 13 bases spanning the gap. The CDR3 DNA reads as TGTGCCAGCCTAGAGCCGGGACCTGGAAACACCATATATTTT. It specifies CASLEPGPGNTIYF.

The genes are TRBV5-1 and TRBJ2-7; TRBD2 might be the D (5 bases). The V and J ends lost 6 bases and 2 bases respectively, with 15 bases between them. Germline loops: CDR1 SGHRS, CDR2 YFSETQ. The CDR3 is 14 residues long. CDR3: CASTRRAEAYEQYF. The CDR3 nucleotides read TGCGCCAGCACCCGAAGGGCGGAGGCCTACGAGCAGTACTTC. Full variable domain (outside the CDR3, taken from reference TRBV5-1 and TRBJ2-7): KAGVTQTPRYLIKTRGQQVTLSCSPISGHRSVSWYQQTPGQGLQFLFEYFSETQRNKGNFPGRFSGRQFSNSRSEMNVSTLELGDSALYLCASTRRAEAYEQYFGPGTRLTVT.

V usage is TRBV5-4 and J usage is TRBJ1-2; 7 positions agree with TRBD1. V dropped 4 bases and J dropped 1; count of bases not matched to a gene: 7. CDR3 length equals 15 residues. Germline lookup yields CDR1 SGHNT and CDR2 YYREEE (reference sequence). The CDR3 region is CASSREAGGNYGYTF. CDR3 DNA: TGTGCCAGCAGCCGGGAGGCAGGGGGTAACTATGGCTACACCTTC.

The gene calls are TRBV2 and TRBJ2-5; perhaps TRBD1 as D (5 bases). CDR3 length: 14 amino acids. Per germline, CDR1 SNHLY and CDR2 FYNNEI. V was trimmed by 5 bases and J by 4 bases, leaving 14 bases between them. CDR3 sequence: CASSPTASVETQYF. For the CDR3, the DNA is TGTGCCAGCAGTCCGACAGCTTCAGTAGAGACCCAGTACTTC.

The V and J genes are TRBV27 and TRBJ1-2; 9 positions agree with TRBD1. Trimming removed 4 bases from V and 4 bases from J; junction bases left unmatched: 13. Germline CDR1 reads MNHEY; CDR2 reads SMNVEV (reference sequence). This CDR3 comprises 17 residues. CDR3: CASSSIQGARPLYGYTF. CDR3 sequence (DNA): TGTGCCAGCAGTTCCATACAGGGGGCGCGCCCCCTCTATGGCTACACCTTC.

V gene TRBV14 combines with J gene TRBJ1-1, with 7 bases identical to TRBD1. The CDR3 length is 13 residues. Germline values: CDR1 SGHDN, CDR2 FVKESK. The junction had 2 bases not matched to a gene; V was cut back by 7 bases and J by 0 bases. The CDR3 DNA is TGTGCCAGCACAACAGGGGTGAACACTGAAGCTTTCTTT. Amino acids: CASTTGVNTEAFF.

The CDR3 DNA is TGTGCCAGCTCCTTTGGACAGGGGAGTGTTAGCACTGAAGCTTTCTTT. It yields the protein CASSFGQGSVSTEAFF. The chain has TRBV18 and TRBJ1-1; 9 positions agree with TRBD1. Germline-derived CDR1 and CDR2 are KGHSH and LQKENI. Trimming at V came to 6 bases and at J to 4 bases, leaving 12 bases not matched to a gene. The CDR3 sequence is 16 residues long.

The DNA for the CDR3 is TGTGCCATCAGTGATAGCGGGGGCCCGCAAGAGACCCAGTACTTC. This translates into CAISDSGGPQETQYF. V usage is TRBV10-3 and J usage is TRBJ2-5; TRBD2 matches 9 bases. The V gene's germline CDR1 is ENHRY and CDR2 SYGVKD. V shed 3 bases and J 2 bases; nucleotides not matched to a gene: 4. The CDR3 has 15 amino acids.

The chain links TRBV7-9 to TRBJ2-3, with D possibly matching TRBD2 (5 bases). CDR1 SEHNR and CDR2 FQNEAQ come from the germline V gene (reference sequence). The CDR3 covers 13 residues. The germline V and J ends were trimmed by 5 bases and 3 bases, with 9 bases remaining between them. CDR3 residues: CASSPPGTDTQYF. The CDR3 DNA is TGTGCCAGCAGCCCTCCGGGGACAGATACGCAGTATTTT.

The chain recombines TRBV19 with TRBJ2-6; no reliable D call. V was pared by 6 bases and J by 0 bases, with 9 bases between. The CDR3 contains 15 residues. Germline values: CDR1 LNHDA, CDR2 SQIVND (reference sequence). The CDR3 sequence is CASRLQTSGANVLTF. The DNA of the CDR3 is TGTGCCAGTAGGTTACAGACCTCTGGGGCCAACGTCCTGACTTTC.

This chain connects TRBV14 to TRBJ1-2; D remains unclear. Looked up from germline, CDR1 is SGHDN and CDR2 is FVKESK. V gave up 4 bases and J gave up 5 bases, with 14 bases separating them. This CDR3 is 14 amino acids long. The CDR3 loop is CASSLSGEAYGYTF. CDR3 in DNA: TGTGCCAGCAGCCTCAGCGGGGAGGCGTATGGCTACACCTTC.